Below, one TCR beta chain is given with its context. TCRdb ran MiXCR on the PCR reads and lists one entry per CDR3 protein. In the table there are about 90,000 distinct CDR3 sequences, 45% to 50% of which are singletons. These data are taken from a study of CDR3 diversity in severe acne. Germline V CDR1 and CDR2: SGDLS, YYNGEE. V was clipped by 2 bases and J by 0 bases; unmatched bases: 3. The CDR3 has 15 amino acids. The sequence came from a male donor in good health, serving as a control. The chain is built from TRBV9 and TRBJ2-7, with 9 bases identical to TRBD1. The sample consisted of blood. Here the CDR3 reads CASSVGGQGSYEQYF. Written as DNA, the CDR3 is TGTGCCAGCAGCGTGGGGGGACAGGGCTCCTACGAGCAGTACTTC.